A single sample is the source of the 22 T cell receptor beta chains below, sequenced in a study of PD-L1 blockade in urothelial cancer. Assay: immunoSEQ multiplex PCR; the TCRdb copy retains only in-frame clones and omits some. The table includes about 32,000 clones, more than 65% detected once. Sequenced material: PBMCs, taken around atezolizumab (anti-PD-L1) treatment. All receptors come from a man aged 55 to 70 with urothelial cancer.

This clone was observed a handful of times. The rearrangement links TRBV6-1 to TRBJ1-6, with 7 bases matching TRBD1. The CDR3 contains 14 residues. Unmatched junction bases numbered 7, after V lost 6 bases and J lost 8 bases. The germline V gene encodes CDR1 MNHNS and CDR2 SASEGT. CDR3 protein: CASSRQGPDSPLHF. The CDR3 bases are TGTGCCAGCAGCCGACAGGGCCCCGATTCACCCCTCCACTTT.

Remarks on this clone: Different DNA sequences within this sample yield the same CDR3. The rearrangement joins TRBV9 to TRBJ1-4; tentatively, D is TRBD1 (6 bases). Trimming took off 0 bases at V and 3 bases at J, with 9 bases between the two ends. Germline CDR1 is SGDLS and CDR2 is YYNGEE. This CDR3 region has 15 residues. The CDR3 DNA follows: TGTGCCAGCAGCGTAGGCGGGGGCTCTAATGAAAAACTGTTTTTT. Translated, it gives CASSVGGGSNEKLFF.

The sample holds a few counts of this clone. V usage is TRBV11-2 and J usage is TRBJ1-2; TRBD1 aligns across 9 bases. Germline V CDR1 and CDR2: SGHAT, FQNNGV. The CDR3 is made up of 14 amino acids. V was clipped by 1 base and J by 6 bases; unmatched bases: 3. CDR3 nucleotides: TGTGCCAGCAGCTTAGGTGGGACAGGGAATGGCTACACCTTC. Its protein product is CASSLGGTGNGYTF. The full variable domain, rest sourced from reference TRBV11-2 and TRBJ1-2, is EAGVAQSPRYKIIEKRQSVAFWCNPISGHATLYWYQQILGQGPKLLIQFQNNGVVDDSQLPKDRFSAERLKGVDSTLKIQPAKLEDSAVYLCASSLGGTGNGYTFGSGTRLTVV.

The rearrangement links TRBV27 to TRBJ2-7; tentative D call: TRBD2 (6 bases). V dropped 6 bases and J dropped 6 bases, with 18 bases sitting between them. This CDR3 contains 14 residues. Germline lookup yields CDR1 MNHEY and CDR2 SMNVEV (reference sequence). CDR3 nucleotides: TGTGCCAGCAGCGACCGGGACTCGGAGGGCGAGCAGTACTTC. It specifies CASSDRDSEGEQYF.

CDR3 loop: CASSVDPSANTGELFF. The CDR3 coding sequence is TGTGCCAGCAGCGTAGATCCAAGCGCGAACACCGGGGAGCTGTTTTTT. The chain joins TRBV9 to TRBJ2-2; the D is unclear. V was clipped by 0 bases and J by 0 bases, with 9 bases between them. The CDR3 has 16 residues. Germline CDR1 SGDLS, CDR2 YYNGEE.

This chain uses TRBV10-3 with TRBJ2-3, with D unresolved. This CDR3 comprises 14 residues. V shed 3 bases and J shed 0 bases, with 7 bases lying between them. Germline assignment: CDR1 ENHRY and CDR2 SYGVKD. This chain's CDR3 is CAISDETSTDTQYF. The DNA of the CDR3 is TGTGCCATCAGTGACGAGACTAGCACAGATACGCAGTATTTT.

The rearrangement joins TRBV6-5 to TRBJ1-1; 8 nucleotides agree with TRBD1. J lost 7 bases, V lost 4 bases, and 8 bases had no gene match. This CDR3 is built from 14 residues. Per the germline V gene, CDR1 is MNHEY and CDR2 is SVGAGI. CDR3 DNA: TGTGCCAGCAGTTCGAGCGACAGGGGATATGAAGCTTTCTTT. Amino acid sequence: CASSSSDRGYEAFF.

The chain links TRBV28 to TRBJ1-4; 8 bases fit TRBD1. Unmatched junction bases numbered 12, after V lost 8 bases and J lost 7 bases. Per germline, CDR1 MDHEN and CDR2 SYDVKM. CDR3 length: 15 amino acids. CDR3 residues: CASSFVGTGREKLFF. The DNA of the CDR3 is TGTGCCAGCTCTTTCGTGGGGACAGGACGTGAAAAACTGTTTTTT.

The V call is TRBV5-1, the J call TRBJ2-3, with D possibly matching TRBD2 (5 bases). V dropped 4 bases and J dropped 3 bases, with 12 bases sitting between them. Per germline, CDR1 SGHRS and CDR2 YFSETQ. The CDR3 length is 14 residues. The CDR3: CASSPGLETDTQYF. As DNA, the CDR3 is TGCGCCAGCAGCCCGGGATTAGAAACAGATACGCAGTATTTT.

This rearrangement joins TRBV5-1 to TRBJ2-7; weak D call: TRBD2 (6 bases). Germline V gene data show CDR1 as SGHRS and CDR2 as YFSETQ. V shed 4 bases and J shed 0 bases, with 17 bases lying between them. There are 16 residues in the CDR3. The CDR3 spells CASSPRIGGDSYEQYF. Here the CDR3 DNA reads TGCGCCAGCAGCCCCCGGATCGGCGGGGACTCCTACGAGCAGTACTTC.

The J gene is TRBJ1-2, the V gene TRBV9, with a weak D call TRBD1 (5 bases). V lost 2 bases to trimming and J lost 6 bases, with 20 bases between them. Per germline, CDR1 SGDLS and CDR2 YYNGEE. The CDR3 is 16 residues long. The CDR3 loop is CASSVFDRMTLDGYTF. CDR3 DNA sequence: TGTGCCAGCAGCGTTTTCGACAGAATGACGCTCGATGGCTACACCTTC.

This clone was seen a single time. The CDR3 protein is CASSLEGQLSNQPQHF. The CDR3 bases are TGTGCCAGCAGCTTAGAAGGACAGCTTAGCAATCAGCCCCAGCATTTT. The V call is TRBV7-8, the J call TRBJ1-5; the D gene is possibly TRBD1 (6 bases). Germline CDR1 and CDR2: SGHVS and FQNEAQ. This CDR3 is built from 16 residues. V lost 1 base and J 0 bases, leaving 10 bases between the germline ends.

This clone was found once. V usage is TRBV7-9 and J usage is TRBJ1-1; D gene uncertain. There are 14 residues in the CDR3. CDR1 and CDR2 (germline): SEHNR, FQNEAQ (reference sequence). The V end was cut by 5 bases, the J end by 6 bases, with 16 bases between. CDR3 amino acids: CASSSPWAVSEAFF. CDR3 nucleotide sequence: TGTGCCAGCAGCAGCCCATGGGCCGTCTCTGAAGCTTTCTTT.

The chain has TRBV5-1 and TRBJ2-2; TRBD1 is a possible D gene (6 bases). The CDR3 is 16 amino acids. Trimming took 4 bases from V and 5 from J, leaving 18 bases between them. Germline V CDR1 and CDR2: SGHRS, YFSETQ. The CDR3, as DNA: TGCGCCAGCAGCACACTTATAGGGGGTGTGACCGGGGAGCTGTTTTTT. It translates to CASSTLIGGVTGELFF.

The V call is TRBV29-1, the J call TRBJ2-7; TRBD1 matches 7 bases. Per germline, CDR1 SQVTM and CDR2 ANQGSEA. The length of the CDR3 is 12 residues. V shed 8 bases and J 3 bases; nucleotides not matched to a gene: 7. The CDR3 coding sequence is TGCAGCATAAGGACAGGCGTCTACGAGCAGTACTTC. Translation: CSIRTGVYEQYF.

The chain joins TRBV9 to TRBJ2-1; possible D gene TRBD2, 6 bases. Germline V gene data show CDR1 as SGDLS and CDR2 as YYNGEE. The CDR3 contains 18 residues. Trimming took 2 bases from V and 1 from J, leaving 19 bases between them. This chain's CDR3 is CASSVGGERSGSYNEQFF. In DNA, the CDR3 is TGTGCCAGCAGCGTTGGAGGAGAGAGGAGCGGGTCCTACAATGAGCAGTTCTTC.

The chain joins TRBV11-2 to TRBJ2-5; 7 nucleotides line up with TRBD2. The length of the CDR3 is 13 residues. The trim removed 2 bases at V and 4 bases at J, leaving 1 base unmatched. Germline CDR1 SGHAT, CDR2 FQNNGV. The CDR3 DNA sequence: TGTGCCAGCAGCTTATGGGGGGGAGAGACCCAGTACTTC. Its translation: CASSLWGGETQYF.

The chain carries TRBV6-5 and TRBJ2-5; D may be TRBD2 (6 bases). V was cut by 6 bases and J by 2 bases, with 10 bases left in between. This CDR3 contains 13 residues. From germline, CDR1 is MNHEY and CDR2 SVGAGI. The CDR3, as DNA: TGTGCCAGCAGGAGGACTAAGCAAGAGACCCAGTACTTC. The encoded protein is CASRRTKQETQYF.

The rearrangement uses TRBV5-8 and TRBJ1-3; TRBD1 aligns across 7 bases. V lost 5 bases and J lost 2; bases outside the gene matches: 7. The CDR3 totals 15 residues. Germline CDR1 reads SGHTS; CDR2 reads YDEGEE. CDR3 in DNA: TGTGCCAGCAGTCATAGGACAGGAGCTGGAAACACCATATATTTT. Translating gives CASSHRTGAGNTIYF.

The chain recombines TRBV30 with TRBJ1-3, with 9 bases matching TRBD1. The V gene's germline CDR1 is GTSNPN and CDR2 SVGIG (reference sequence). V lost 4 bases, J lost 0 bases, and 4 bases stayed unmatched. The CDR3 has 15 residues. Here the CDR3 DNA reads TGTGCCTGGAATTTACAGGGGGCCTCTGGAAACACCATATATTTT. Residues: CAWNLQGASGNTIYF. The full variable domain, its missing parts supplied by reference TRBV30 and TRBJ1-3, is SQTIHQWPATLVQPVGSPLSLECTVEGTSNPNLYWYRQAAGRGLQLLFYSVGIGQISSEVPQNLSASRPQDRQFILSSKKLLLSDSGFYLCAWNLQGASGNTIYFGEGSWLTVV.

This clone was seen once. V is TRBV18 and J is TRBJ2-3; TRBD2 matches at 14 bases. Germline values: CDR1 KGHSH, CDR2 LQKENI. The CDR3 runs to 18 residues. V was clipped by 3 bases and J by 2 bases; unmatched bases: 7. The CDR3 spells CASSPRTSGGPFTDTQYF. CDR3 sequence (DNA): TGTGCCAGCTCACCTCGGACTAGCGGGGGGCCATTCACAGATACGCAGTATTTT.

The rearrangement joins TRBV5-6 to TRBJ2-7, with D maybe TRBD1 (6 bases). The germline gives CDR1 SGHDT, CDR2 YYEEEE. Trimming left V 0 bases short and J 1 base short, with 14 bases between. The CDR3 totals 16 residues. The CDR3 bases are TGTGCCAGCAGCTTGGCCGTCACAGGGCTATCCTACGAGCAGTACTTC. This codes for CASSLAVTGLSYEQYF.